This T cell receptor (beta chain) was sequenced in a study of monozygotic twins with cystic fibrosis. Generated by immunoSEQ multiplex PCR, the TCRdb table keeps only in-frame clones and is missing some. The sample includes under 20,000 clones, more than 80% of them seen just once. With respect to this clone: Its antigen is not identified.

V lost 7 bases, J lost 3 bases, and 5 bases stayed unmatched. The germline V gene encodes CDR1 SQVTM and CDR2 ANQGSEA. The CDR3 sequence is 13 residues long. Whole-study findings and limits: Shared CDR3 numbers were not associated with age, concordance or severity.

The genes are TRBV29-1 and TRBJ1-2; 10 bases line up with TRBD1. The specimen was blood. The sequence was obtained from a girl aged 2-10 years with cystic fibrosis. CDR3 sequence: CSGGQGVDYGYTF. The CDR3 nucleotides are TGCAGCGGCGGACAGGGGGTCGACTATGGCTACACCTTC. The full variable domain, with the rest looked up from reference TRBV29-1 and TRBJ1-2, is SAVISQKPSRDICQRGTSLTIQCQVDSQVTMMFWYRQQPGQSLTLIATANQGSEATYESGFVIDKFPISRPNLTFSTLTVSNMSPEDSSIYLCSGGQGVDYGYTFGSGTRLTVV.